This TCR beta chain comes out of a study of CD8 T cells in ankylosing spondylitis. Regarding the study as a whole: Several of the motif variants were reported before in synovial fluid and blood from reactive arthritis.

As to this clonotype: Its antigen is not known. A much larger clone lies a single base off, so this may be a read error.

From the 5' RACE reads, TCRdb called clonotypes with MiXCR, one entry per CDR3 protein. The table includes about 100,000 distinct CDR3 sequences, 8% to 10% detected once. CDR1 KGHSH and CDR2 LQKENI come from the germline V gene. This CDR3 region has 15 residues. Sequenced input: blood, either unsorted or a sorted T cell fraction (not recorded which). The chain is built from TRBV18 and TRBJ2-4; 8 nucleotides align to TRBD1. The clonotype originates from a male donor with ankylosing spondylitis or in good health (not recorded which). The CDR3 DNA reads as TGTGCCAACTCACCGATGGACAGGGTCAAAAACATTCAGTACTTC. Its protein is CANSPMDRVKNIQYF.